This section outlines one T cell receptor beta chain sequence together with its context. The sample is drawn from a study of cytomegalovirus exposure and HLA in healthy donors. The primer mix had 60 Vbeta and 13 Jbeta primers. Sequenced by immunoSEQ multiplex PCR; TCRdb stores in-frame clones only, minus some. The sample table includes approximately 37,000 clones. Trimming cost V 4 bases and J 5 bases; bases outside gene matches: 14. This CDR3 region has 16 residues. Germline values: CDR1 SGDLS, CDR2 YYNGEE. Sequences were obtained from PBMCs. The sequence was collected from a human donor in good health. The rearrangement uses TRBV9 and TRBJ1-2; TRBD1 matches at 7 bases. CDR3 in amino acids: CASSLLVDRDLYGYTF. The CDR3 DNA reads TGTGCCAGCAGCCTCTTGGTCGACAGGGACCTTTATGGCTACACCTTC.